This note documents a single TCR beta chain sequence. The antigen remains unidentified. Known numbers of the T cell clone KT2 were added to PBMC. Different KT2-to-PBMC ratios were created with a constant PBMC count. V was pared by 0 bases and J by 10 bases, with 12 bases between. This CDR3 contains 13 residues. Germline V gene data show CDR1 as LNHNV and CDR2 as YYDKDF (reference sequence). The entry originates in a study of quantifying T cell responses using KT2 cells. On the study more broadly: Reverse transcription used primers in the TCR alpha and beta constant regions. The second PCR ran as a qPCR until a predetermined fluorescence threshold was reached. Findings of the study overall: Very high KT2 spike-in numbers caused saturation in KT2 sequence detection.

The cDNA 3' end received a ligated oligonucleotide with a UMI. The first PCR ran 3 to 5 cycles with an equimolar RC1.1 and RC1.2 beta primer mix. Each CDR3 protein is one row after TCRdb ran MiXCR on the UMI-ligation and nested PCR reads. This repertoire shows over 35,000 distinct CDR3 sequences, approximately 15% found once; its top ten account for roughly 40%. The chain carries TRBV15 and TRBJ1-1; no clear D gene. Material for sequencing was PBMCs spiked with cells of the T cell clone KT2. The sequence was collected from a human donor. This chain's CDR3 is CATSRDWRLGAFF. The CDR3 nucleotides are TGTGCCACCAGCAGAGATTGGAGGTTAGGAGCTTTCTTT.